This entry lists 21 T cell receptor beta chains sequenced from one sample in a study of T-cell memory formation after mild COVID-19. Via MiXCR, TCRdb re-called the 5' RACE reads, giving one row per CDR3 protein. The table includes around 340,000 distinct CDR3 sequences, less than 20% detected once. The material sequenced was PBMCs or a T cell subset sorted from them (not recorded which). The receptors here all came from a man aged 18 to 30 who had mild COVID-19 (a few samples of this study predate the infection). Cell type and time point are not known.

The genes are TRBV9 and TRBJ2-5; weak D call: TRBD1 (6 bases). The ends were cut back, 4 bases at V and 4 bases at J, with 17 bases in the middle. Germline loops: CDR1 SGDLS, CDR2 YYNGEE. The CDR3 runs 15 residues. The CDR3 nucleotides read TGTGCCAGCAGCCAGAACACAGGGTTCGGAGAGACCCAGTACTTC. It translates to CASSQNTGFGETQYF.

This chain links TRBV7-3 with TRBJ2-5; perhaps D is TRBD1 or TRBD2 (5 bases each). The germline gives CDR1 SGHTA, CDR2 FQGTGA. The CDR3 extends over 15 amino acids. DNA for the CDR3: TGTGAACCTAAGGGACGGGGCGCGAGGCAAGAGACCCAGTACTTC. Translating gives CEPKGRGARQETQYF.

This clonotype occurred many times. This sequence joins TRBV27 and TRBJ2-2, with D unclear. Germline CDR1 is MNHEY and CDR2 is SMNVEV (reference sequence). This CDR3 is built from 12 residues. Deletions cut 0 bases from V and 6 bases from J, with 2 bases between. In DNA form, the CDR3 reads TGTGCCAGCAGTTTATCCGCCGGGGAGCTGTTTTTT. This codes for CASSLSAGELFF.

The table lists this clonotype with a few counts. The V and J genes are TRBV4-3 and TRBJ2-2; D remains ambiguous. Germline assignment: CDR1 LGHNA and CDR2 YSLEER. CDR3 size: 12 residues. The V gene lost 4 bases and the J gene lost 8 bases, with 8 bases spanning the gap. In nucleotides, the CDR3 is TGCGCCAGCAGCCGCATTTTGGGGGAGCTGTTTTTT. Protein: CASSRILGELFF.

This clonotype was found a few times. This chain uses TRBV20-1 with TRBJ1-2; D is undetermined. This CDR3 is 13 amino acids long. The germline V gene has CDR1 DFQATT and CDR2 SNEGSKA (reference sequence). V was cut by 0 bases and J by 3 bases, with 8 bases left in between. CDR3 in amino acids: CSARDPRDYGYTF. The CDR3, as DNA: TGCAGTGCTAGAGATCCGCGGGACTATGGCTACACCTTC.

This clonotype was observed a few times. The chain carries TRBV6-5 and TRBJ1-2; 8 nucleotides line up with TRBD1. After removal of 2 bases from V and 7 bases from J, the junction contained 3 bases not matched to a gene. The CDR3 totals 13 residues. The germline V gene has CDR1 MNHEY and CDR2 SVGAGI. The CDR3 sequence is CASSYGTGGGYTF. In DNA, the CDR3 is TGTGCCAGCAGTTACGGGACAGGCGGTGGCTACACCTTC.

V is TRBV4-3 and J is TRBJ1-1, with 8 bases identical to TRBD1. The CDR3 has 14 amino acids. Trimming cost V 2 bases and J 5 bases; bases outside gene matches: 4. Germline V gene sequence: CDR1 LGHNA, CDR2 YSLEER. CDR3 amino acids: CASSQQGAMTEAFF. CDR3 nucleotides: TGCGCCAGCAGCCAACAGGGGGCTATGACTGAAGCTTTCTTT.

The chain uses TRBV4-2 and TRBJ2-2; D may match TRBD1 or TRBD2 (6 bases each). CDR1 LGHNA and CDR2 YNFKEQ come from the germline V gene. The germline V and J ends were trimmed by 0 bases and 6 bases, with 23 bases remaining between them. This CDR3 has 19 residues. In DNA form, the CDR3 reads TGTGCCAGCAGCCAAGATCCTGTGGGGGGCGTTTCAAGACCCGGGGAGCTGTTTTTT. Protein product: CASSQDPVGGVSRPGELFF.

There are a few counts of this clonotype. V gene TRBV11-2 combines with J gene TRBJ2-1; 13 nucleotides align to TRBD2. The junction had 4 bases not matched to a gene; V was cut back by 2 bases and J by 0 bases. Germline V CDR1 and CDR2: SGHAT, FQNNGV. The CDR3 extends over 18 amino acids. CDR3: CASSLTSGGALSYNEQFF. The CDR3 DNA is TGTGCCAGCAGCTTAACTAGCGGGGGGGCTCTCTCCTACAATGAGCAGTTCTTC.

The gene calls are TRBV21-1 and TRBJ2-7; the table assigns TRBD1, which was not confirmed against the DNA. TRBV21-1 is tagged as a pseudogene. This CDR3 is 14 amino acids long. CDR3 region: CASHERQGRTEQYV. The CDR3, as DNA: TGTGCCAGCCACGAGCGCCAGGGGCGTACCGAGCAGTACGTC.

In this sample, this clonotype turned up many times. This chain connects TRBV7-2 to TRBJ2-3, with TRBD2 matching over 8 bases. Germline V gene lookup returns CDR1 SGHTA and CDR2 FQGNSA. Trimming cost V 5 bases and J 0 bases; bases outside gene matches: 4. This CDR3 region has 15 residues. This chain's CDR3 is CASSPWTSSTDTQYF. CDR3 coding DNA: TGTGCCAGCAGCCCCTGGACTAGCAGCACAGATACGCAGTATTTT.

This clonotype occurred a few times. The V and J genes are TRBV7-9 and TRBJ1-5; D is unclear. The CDR3 is 16 amino acids. The germline CDR1 and CDR2 sequences are SEHNR and FQNEAQ (reference sequence). V gave up 5 bases and J gave up 4 bases, with 18 bases separating them. CDR3 sequence (DNA): TGTGCCAGCAGCCCCTTCGGGGAGGGATCTAATCAGCCCCAGCATTTT. Its protein product is CASSPFGEGSNQPQHF.

The CDR3 loop is CASSRRTLFF. The CDR3 nucleotides are TGTGCCAGCAGCAGACGAACACTGTTTTTT. This sequence joins TRBV21-1 and TRBJ1-4. TRBV21-1 is marked as a pseudogene. The CDR3 is made up of 10 amino acids.

J is TRBJ2-5 and V is TRBV7-2, with a tentative D call TRBD1 (6 bases). V gave up 0 bases and J gave up 4 bases, with 12 bases separating them. This CDR3 spans 15 amino acids. Germline V CDR1 and CDR2: SGHTA, FQGNSA. This CDR3 reads CASSLAWGRVETQYF. The CDR3 bases are TGTGCCAGCAGCTTAGCTTGGGGGCGTGTAGAGACCCAGTACTTC.

The genes are TRBV5-1 and TRBJ1-2; D ambiguous. Germline assignment: CDR1 SGHRS and CDR2 YFSETQ. The CDR3 runs to 15 residues. Trimming took 1 base from V and 6 from J, leaving 16 bases between them. CDR3 residues: CASSLYSVPAHGYTF. CDR3 DNA: TGCGCCAGCAGCTTGTATTCGGTACCGGCCCATGGCTACACCTTC.

As regards this clonotype: Just one base apart from a much larger clone, this may be a read error. The J gene is TRBJ1-6, the V gene TRBV11-2, with 8 bases lining up with TRBD1. Germline assignment: CDR1 SGHAT and CDR2 FQNNGV. CDR3 length: 16 residues. The V segment lost 8 bases and the J segment 10 bases; nucleotides outside the gene matches: 16. The CDR3 loop reads CASSPEGQGGLSPLHF. DNA for the CDR3: TGTGCCAGCTCCCCGGAAGGACAGGGAGGACTCTCACCCCTCCACTTT.

This clonotype was recorded a few times. As DNA, the CDR3 is TGTGCCAGCAGCGTAGTACCAGCCACAGATACGCAGTATTTT. It translates to CASSVVPATDTQYF. The chain carries TRBV9 and TRBJ2-3; D gene uncertain. This CDR3 has 14 amino acids. V lost 0 bases to trimming and J lost 2 bases, with 7 bases between them. CDR1 is SGDLS and CDR2 is YYNGEE in the germline V gene.

V and J are TRBV7-2 and TRBJ1-3; 7 nucleotides line up with TRBD1. The V gene's germline CDR1 is SGHTA and CDR2 FQGNSA. CDR3 length: 16 amino acids. J gave up 2 bases and V 5 bases, and 9 bases lay outside the gene matches. CDR3 in amino acids: CASSPQQTGTGNTIYF. DNA for the CDR3: TGTGCCAGCAGCCCGCAGCAGACAGGGACTGGAAACACCATATATTTT.

This clonotype showed up just a few times. The gene calls are TRBV7-2 and TRBJ2-7; D assignment may be TRBD1 or TRBD2 (6 bases each). This CDR3 has 14 amino acids. From germline, CDR1 is SGHTA and CDR2 FQGNSA. V lost 2 bases and J lost 7, with 15 bases in between. The CDR3 spells CASSLRGAYQEQYF. The CDR3 DNA reads as TGTGCCAGCAGCTTAAGGGGGGCCTACCAAGAGCAGTACTTC.

The rearrangement uses TRBV15 and TRBJ1-2, with 8 bases identical to TRBD1. V lost 0 bases and J lost 2; bases outside the gene matches: 2. The CDR3 runs to 15 residues. Germline V gene sequence: CDR1 LNHNV, CDR2 YYDKDF (reference sequence). The CDR3 here is CATSRDAGGNYGYTF. Here the CDR3 DNA reads TGTGCCACCAGCAGAGATGCAGGGGGCAACTATGGCTACACCTTC.

This chain connects TRBV19 to TRBJ1-5; D is uncertain. This CDR3 region has 15 residues. Germline V gene lookup returns CDR1 LNHDA and CDR2 SQIVND (reference sequence). V gave up 4 bases and J gave up 2 bases, with 12 bases separating them. In DNA, the CDR3 is TGTGCCAGTAGTACCCCGCAGGCCGGCAATCAGCCCCAGCATTTT. Its translation is CASSTPQAGNQPQHF.